The rows below give T cell receptor beta chains drawn from one sample of a study of blood T cells in healthy people across ages. TCRdb analysed the 5' RACE reads with MiXCR anew, one entry per CDR3 protein. The repertoire includes hundreds of thousands of distinct CDR3 sequences, around 25% of them detected once, and 9.4% sits in the top ten. These same records also appear under a second study, on T cells of mothers and their children.

The sequenced material came from blood. These receptors were collected from a boy aged 5-17 years in good health. Each CDR3 is given with its conserved first and last residue. Each record gives: clone size, D gene, V gene, J gene, CDR3 DNA, CDR3 protein. D genes are given only for firm matches. Some rows mark clone size as missing; the rest say once, few, many or name a class of expanded clone.

abundance: few
d_gene: TRBD2
v_gene: TRBV10-2
j_gene: TRBJ2-7
CDR3nt: TGCGCCAGCTGGAGCGGGACCAGCTACGAGCAGTACTTC
CDR3aa: CASWSGTSYEQYF

abundance: few
d_gene: -
v_gene: TRBV10-1
j_gene: TRBJ2-2
CDR3nt: TGCGCCAGCAGTGAAGGCAGTCCGAACACCGGGGAGCTGTTTTTT
CDR3aa: CASSEGSPNTGELFF

abundance: -
d_gene: -
v_gene: TRBV5-1
j_gene: TRBJ2-1
CDR3nt: TGCGCCAGCAGCCCAAAAATATATATCGGGGGGACATCCTACAATGAGCAGTTCTTC
CDR3aa: CASSPKIYIGGTSYNEQFF

abundance: -
d_gene: TRBD2
v_gene: TRBV7-2
j_gene: TRBJ2-5
CDR3nt: TGTGCCGGCAGCTGGACTAGCGGGATCCAAGAGACCCAGTACTTC
CDR3aa: CAGSWTSGIQETQYF

abundance: few
d_gene: TRBD2
v_gene: TRBV20-1
j_gene: TRBJ2-7
CDR3nt: TGCAGTGCTAGAGATCTAGGTGTGCTAGCGGGCGAGCAGTACTTC
CDR3aa: CSARDLGVLAGEQYF

abundance: -
d_gene: -
v_gene: TRBV7-3
j_gene: TRBJ2-3
CDR3nt: TGTGCCAGCAGCCCGGCCGGGACTGACACAGATACGCAGTATTTT
CDR3aa: CASSPAGTDTDTQYF

abundance: -
d_gene: -
v_gene: TRBV28
j_gene: TRBJ1-2
CDR3nt: TGTGCCAGCAGGACGGCCGGCGTCTATGGCTACACCTTC
CDR3aa: CASRTAGVYGYTF

abundance: -
d_gene: TRBD1
v_gene: TRBV29-1
j_gene: TRBJ1-1
CDR3nt: TGCAGCGCCGCCGGGACAGGCTCCATGAACACTGAAGCTTTCTTT
CDR3aa: CSAAGTGSMNTEAFF

abundance: -
d_gene: -
v_gene: TRBV12-3/TRBV12-4
j_gene: TRBJ2-6
CDR3nt: TGTGCCAGCAGCCTCTTACGTTGGTCTGGGGCCAACGTCCTGACTTTC
CDR3aa: CASSLLRWSGANVLTF

abundance: -
d_gene: TRBD2
v_gene: TRBV15
j_gene: TRBJ2-5
CDR3nt: TGTGCCACCAGCAGATTACTAGCGGGAGGGCAAGAGACCCAGTACTTC
CDR3aa: CATSRLLAGGQETQYF

abundance: -
d_gene: -
v_gene: TRBV2
j_gene: TRBJ2-1
CDR3nt: TGTGCCAGCAGTGAAGCTCCCGGGGGCCGAGACAATGAGCAGTTCTTC
CDR3aa: CASSEAPGGRDNEQFF

abundance: -
d_gene: -
v_gene: TRBV2
j_gene: TRBJ2-1
CDR3nt: TGTGCCAGCAGGACTACAGGTTATAATTTCAATGAGCAGTTCTTC
CDR3aa: CASRTTGYNFNEQFF

abundance: -
d_gene: TRBD2
v_gene: TRBV7-8
j_gene: TRBJ2-3
CDR3nt: TGTGCCAGCAGCTCTATACTAGCGGGGACCACAGATACGCAGTATTTT
CDR3aa: CASSSILAGTTDTQYF

abundance: once
d_gene: -
v_gene: TRBV2
j_gene: TRBJ1-2
CDR3nt: TGTGCCAGCAGGGTGGTGGGCTACACCTTC
CDR3aa: CASRVVGYTF

abundance: -
d_gene: TRBD2
v_gene: TRBV14
j_gene: TRBJ2-1
CDR3nt: TGTGCCAGCAGCCAAGTGGTGGGAGGGCGGAATGAGCAGTTCTTC
CDR3aa: CASSQVVGGRNEQFF

abundance: -
d_gene: -
v_gene: TRBV7-2
j_gene: TRBJ2-7
CDR3nt: TGTGCCAGCAGCGCCCGAGGGGTCCCCCCCTACGAGCAGTACTTC
CDR3aa: CASSARGVPPYEQYF

abundance: few
d_gene: -
v_gene: TRBV6-1
j_gene: TRBJ2-2
CDR3nt: TGTGCCAGCAGCCCACAGGGAATCGGGGAGCTGTTTTTT
CDR3aa: CASSPQGIGELFF

abundance: -
d_gene: -
v_gene: TRBV15
j_gene: TRBJ2-4
CDR3nt: TGTGCCACCAGCAGAGATTTGGCAGGTAACATTCAGTACTTC
CDR3aa: CATSRDLAGNIQYF

abundance: -
d_gene: -
v_gene: TRBV6-4
j_gene: TRBJ2-1
CDR3nt: TGTGCCACGAGTTGGGGGCCGAACAATGAGCAGTTCTTC
CDR3aa: CATSWGPNNEQFF

abundance: -
d_gene: -
v_gene: TRBV7-9
j_gene: TRBJ2-3
CDR3nt: TGTGCCAGCAGCTTAGTGGATCTAGATACGCAGTATTTT
CDR3aa: CASSLVDLDTQYF

abundance: few
d_gene: TRBD2
v_gene: TRBV6-6
j_gene: TRBJ2-5
CDR3nt: TGTGCCAGCAGCCACACAGCGGGAGGGCCAGAAGAGACCCAGTACTTC
CDR3aa: CASSHTAGGPEETQYF

abundance: few
d_gene: TRBD1
v_gene: TRBV5-1
j_gene: TRBJ1-2
CDR3nt: TGCGCCAGCAGCTTCGACCAGGGGGCTGAAGGCTACACCTTC
CDR3aa: CASSFDQGAEGYTF

abundance: -
d_gene: -
v_gene: TRBV7-9
j_gene: TRBJ1-2
CDR3nt: TGTGCCAGCAGCGCCCCGACGGGGGGGCATTGGTATGGCTACACCTTC
CDR3aa: CASSAPTGGHWYGYTF

abundance: -
d_gene: -
v_gene: TRBV5-6
j_gene: TRBJ2-1
CDR3nt: TGTGCCAGCAGCTTGGTGGAAGGGTTTAATTCCTACAATGAGCAGTTCTTC
CDR3aa: CASSLVEGFNSYNEQFF

abundance: -
d_gene: -
v_gene: TRBV7-2
j_gene: TRBJ1-3
CDR3nt: TGTGCCAGCAGCGTCGGCGGACGGAAGGGAAACACCATATATTTT
CDR3aa: CASSVGGRKGNTIYF

abundance: -
d_gene: TRBD1
v_gene: TRBV6-1
j_gene: TRBJ2-5
CDR3nt: TGTGCCAGTAACCCAACCCCGGACAGGGGGCTGGTAGAGACCCAGTACTTC
CDR3aa: CASNPTPDRGLVETQYF

abundance: -
d_gene: -
v_gene: TRBV7-2
j_gene: TRBJ2-1
CDR3nt: TGTGCCAGCAGGATAATGGGGGACAATGAGCAGTTCTTC
CDR3aa: CASRIMGDNEQFF

abundance: -
d_gene: TRBD2
v_gene: TRBV28
j_gene: TRBJ2-1
CDR3nt: TGTGCCAGCAGCATACCGGGACTAGCAGTCAATGAGCAGTTCTTC
CDR3aa: CASSIPGLAVNEQFF

abundance: -
d_gene: TRBD1
v_gene: TRBV6-5
j_gene: TRBJ2-1
CDR3nt: TGTGCCAGCCGGACAGGCCCAGATTACAATGAGCAGTTCTTC
CDR3aa: CASRTGPDYNEQFF

abundance: few
d_gene: -
v_gene: TRBV20-1
j_gene: TRBJ2-1
CDR3nt: TGCAGTGCTAGAGATCAAGGTCTAGGAGGGACAGCGCAGTTCTTC
CDR3aa: CSARDQGLGGTAQFF

abundance: -
d_gene: -
v_gene: TRBV4-1
j_gene: TRBJ1-1
CDR3nt: TGCGCCAGCAGCCCCCAGTTGGGGGGGAAAAAGGGTAACACTGAAGCTTTCTTT
CDR3aa: CASSPQLGGKKGNTEAFF

abundance: -
d_gene: -
v_gene: TRBV7-3
j_gene: TRBJ2-7
CDR3nt: TGTGCCAGCAGCTTTCCACGGGCCTCCTACGAGCAGTACTTC
CDR3aa: CASSFPRASYEQYF

abundance: few
d_gene: -
v_gene: TRBV4-1
j_gene: TRBJ2-5
CDR3nt: TGCGCCAGCAGCCAAGGGCTCTGGGGGCTCGCGACCCAGTACTTC
CDR3aa: CASSQGLWGLATQYF

abundance: few
d_gene: -
v_gene: TRBV2
j_gene: TRBJ2-5
CDR3nt: TGTGCCAGCAGTGCGCCTCCGCAGGGGGAGACCCAGTACTTC
CDR3aa: CASSAPPQGETQYF

abundance: few
d_gene: -
v_gene: TRBV5-6
j_gene: TRBJ2-1
CDR3nt: TGTGCCAGCAGCTTAAAGAATTCCTACAATGAGCAGTTCTTC
CDR3aa: CASSLKNSYNEQFF

abundance: once
d_gene: -
v_gene: TRBV10-3
j_gene: TRBJ1-2
CDR3nt: TGTGCCATCAGTGAGCCTACAGGGAGGGTGGATTTTGGCTATGGCTACACCTTC
CDR3aa: CAISEPTGRVDFGYGYTF

abundance: -
d_gene: -
v_gene: TRBV6-6
j_gene: TRBJ2-3
CDR3nt: TGTGCCGTGACTAGGGACATCGGACTATTGGATACGCAGTATTTT
CDR3aa: CAVTRDIGLLDTQYF

abundance: few
d_gene: -
v_gene: TRBV24-1
j_gene: TRBJ2-3
CDR3nt: TGTGCCACCAGTGATTTTCCTGGGGACGACGGCACAGATACGCAGTATTTT
CDR3aa: CATSDFPGDDGTDTQYF

abundance: few
d_gene: TRBD2
v_gene: TRBV7-3
j_gene: TRBJ2-7
CDR3nt: TGTGCCAGCAGCTCCGGACTAGCGGGAGACTACGAGCAGTACTTC
CDR3aa: CASSSGLAGDYEQYF

abundance: few
d_gene: TRBD2
v_gene: TRBV5-1
j_gene: TRBJ2-3
CDR3nt: TGCGCCAGCAGCTGGACTAGCGCTAGCACAGATACGCAGTATTTT
CDR3aa: CASSWTSASTDTQYF

abundance: few
d_gene: -
v_gene: TRBV9
j_gene: TRBJ1-4
CDR3nt: TGTGCCAGCAGCGTATCAGGGGTGGGAGAAAAACTGTTTTTT
CDR3aa: CASSVSGVGEKLFF

abundance: few
d_gene: -
v_gene: TRBV11-3
j_gene: TRBJ2-3
CDR3nt: TGTGCCAGCAGCTTAGCTTTCCAGACCATTTTCACAGGTACGCAGTATTTT
CDR3aa: CASSLAFQTIFTGTQYF

abundance: many
d_gene: -
v_gene: TRBV6-5
j_gene: TRBJ1-6
CDR3nt: TGTGCCAGCAGCAAGGAGATGGATTCACCCCTCCACTTT
CDR3aa: CASSKEMDSPLHF